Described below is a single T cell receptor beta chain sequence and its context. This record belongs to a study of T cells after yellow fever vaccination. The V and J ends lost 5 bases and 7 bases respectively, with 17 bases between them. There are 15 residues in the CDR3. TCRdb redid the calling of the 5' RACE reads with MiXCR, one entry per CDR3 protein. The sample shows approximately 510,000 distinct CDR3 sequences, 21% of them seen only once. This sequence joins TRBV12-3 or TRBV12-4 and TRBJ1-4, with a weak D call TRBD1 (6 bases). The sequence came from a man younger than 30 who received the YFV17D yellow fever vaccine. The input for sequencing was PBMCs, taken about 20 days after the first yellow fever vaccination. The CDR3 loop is CASSVGGQGIEKLFF. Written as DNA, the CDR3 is TGTGCCAGCAGTGTCGGGGGGCAAGGTATTGAAAAACTGTTTTTT.